This TCR beta chain was obtained from a study of T cells after yellow fever vaccination (dated by TCRdb to the late 2010s). Looking at the study overall: The SMART-Seq v4 Ultra Low Input RNA kit was used to prepare libraries from fractions with low cell numbers. To follow T-cell clones before and after both primary and booster YFV17D yellow fever vaccination, bulk TCR alpha and beta repertoires underwent longitudinal sequencing. The cohort comprised two healthy male donors, one aged 18 to 30 and one aged 30 to 39 years. Blood was drawn at multiple timepoints before and after primary and secondary immunization, with bulk PBMC replicates and cell subsets isolated. General conclusions and limits of the study: Most clones expanded after primary vaccination (about 96% of CD4 and approximately 86% of CD8) were re-detected after the booster, suggesting that broad memory maintenance occurred. A small share of clonotypes was detected in both CD4 and CD8 compartments, with the overlap likely arising from convergent recombination. Computational filtering was required because FACS-sorted repertoires could contain abundant contaminating clonotypes from the bulk population. Compared with the primary T-cell response, the secondary T-cell response was weaker but faster, peaking on day 5 rather than day 15. Because the study included only a couple of donors, the extent to which the findings can be generalized is limited.

This clonotype was observed at least ten times. Its antigen is not yet known. One base away there is no much larger clone; base qualities are not given. The CDR3 runs 17 residues from the cysteine to the phenylalanine. Left in the record is the CDR3 DNA by itself, 51 bases read in frame from the first base. Trimming accounts for 1 base at V and 5 bases at J, while the number of junction bases matched to no gene is 10. Sequences SGHDT (CDR1) and YYEEEE (CDR2) are obtained from the germline V gene. TCR cDNA was made using 5'RACE template switching, a step that added a universal primer site and unique molecular identifiers. Priming of cDNA synthesis was performed from both the TCR alpha and TCR beta constant segments. Two PCR steps were used to amplify libraries, with sample barcodes and sequencing adapters being added in the second step. Sequencing of the libraries was done on either Illumina HiSeq 2500 (2x100 bp) or NovaSeq (2x150 bp). On the authors' methods: Reads were demultiplexed and collapsed into UMI consensus sequences with MIGEC, and V(D)J alignment was performed with MiXCR. Using edgeR on replicate PBMC samples, clonotypes were called vaccine-responding if FDR was below 0.01 and the log2 fold change was above 5 up to day 15. Each bulk clonotype received a CD4 or CD8 identity based on whether the sequenced CD4 or CD8 repertoire contained that clonotype at higher abundance. TCRdb took the public reads, trimmed them with fastp at Q25, ran MiXCR for clone calling and kept in-frame beta chains. Under each unique CDR3 protein, matching rows form one entry showing the most common genes and DNA. None of the V and J calls come from the authors' own analysis; TCRdb made them. The sample data list roughly 160,000 distinct CDR3 sequences, and under 7.5% of these were observed just once. Of the sample, over 2% is held by the ten largest clones.

This sample's treatment or condition label indicates: live attenuated yellow fever vaccine strain. PBMCs were isolated from peripheral blood using a standard Ficoll-Paque protocol. CD4 and CD8 T-cell fractions were isolated with Dynabeads CD4 and CD8 positive selection kits. TriZol was used to extract RNA from bulk PBMCs, from CD4 and CD8 fractions, and from dextramer-positive and dextramer-negative fractions. The TCR was taken from a man between 18 and 29 years old who received the YFV17D yellow fever vaccine. The V gene is TRBV5-6 and the J gene is TRBJ2-5, with 11 middle bases fitting TRBD2. The material sequenced was CD4+ T cells sorted from PBMCs, taken 4 to 6 days after the first yellow fever vaccination. The CDR3: CASSLFNSGGAWETQYF. The DNA sequence is TGTGCCAGCAGCTTGTTTAATAGCGGGGGGGCCTGGGAGACCCAGTACTTC.